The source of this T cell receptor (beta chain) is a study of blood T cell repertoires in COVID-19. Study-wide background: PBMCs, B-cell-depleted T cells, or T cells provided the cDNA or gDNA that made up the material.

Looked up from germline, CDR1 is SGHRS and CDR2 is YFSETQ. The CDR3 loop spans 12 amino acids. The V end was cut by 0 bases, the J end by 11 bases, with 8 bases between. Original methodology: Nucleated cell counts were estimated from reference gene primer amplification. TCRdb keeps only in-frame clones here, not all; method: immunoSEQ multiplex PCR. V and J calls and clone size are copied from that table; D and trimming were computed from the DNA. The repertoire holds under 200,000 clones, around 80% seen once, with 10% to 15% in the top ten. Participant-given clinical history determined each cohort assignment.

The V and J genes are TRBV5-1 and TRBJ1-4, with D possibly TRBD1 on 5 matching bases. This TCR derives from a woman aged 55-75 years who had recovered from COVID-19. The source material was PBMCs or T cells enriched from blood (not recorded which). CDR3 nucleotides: TGCGCCAGCAGCTTGGTCCAGGGCAAACTGTTTTTT. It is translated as CASSLVQGKLFF.